The T cell receptor beta chain described here comes from a study of blood T cell repertoires in COVID-19. The overall study: From T cells, B-cell-depleted T cells, or PBMCs came the material, which was cDNA or gDNA.

Repertoires were generated with immunoSEQ multiplex PCR, while TCRdb's copy carries only in-frame clones and drops some. The top ten clones hold 8% to 9% of a sample with approximately 140,000 clones, roughly 84% of them seen once. This CDR3 comprises 14 residues. CDR1 is SGDLS and CDR2 is YYNGEE in the germline V gene. The V gene end was trimmed by 3 bases and the J gene end by 6 bases; junction bases not matched to a gene: 6. Followed over time, Seattle patients had been enrolled while infection was active. The clonotype originates from a man aged 30 to 45 with COVID-19, enrolled during active disease. The rearrangement links TRBV9 to TRBJ2-7; 10 bases align to TRBD1. Sequencing was performed on peripheral blood. CDR3 DNA: TGTGCCAGCAGCGCGGGGGACAGGGGAAGCGAGCAGTACTTC. It translates to CASSAGDRGSEQYF.